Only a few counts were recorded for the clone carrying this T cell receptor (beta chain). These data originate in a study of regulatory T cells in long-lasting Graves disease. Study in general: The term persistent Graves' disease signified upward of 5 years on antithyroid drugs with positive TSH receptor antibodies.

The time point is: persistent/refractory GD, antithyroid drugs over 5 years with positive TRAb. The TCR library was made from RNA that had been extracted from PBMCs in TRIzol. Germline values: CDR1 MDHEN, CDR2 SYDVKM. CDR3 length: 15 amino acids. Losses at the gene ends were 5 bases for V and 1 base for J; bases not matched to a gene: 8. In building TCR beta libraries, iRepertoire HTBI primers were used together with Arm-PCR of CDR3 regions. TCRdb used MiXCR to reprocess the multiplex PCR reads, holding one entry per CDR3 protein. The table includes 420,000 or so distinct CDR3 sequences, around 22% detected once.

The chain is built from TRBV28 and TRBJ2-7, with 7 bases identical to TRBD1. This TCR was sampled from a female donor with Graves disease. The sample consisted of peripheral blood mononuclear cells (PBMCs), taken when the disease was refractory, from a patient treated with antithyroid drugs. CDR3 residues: CASSPQGSYSYEQYF. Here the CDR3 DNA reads TGTGCCAGCAGTCCACAGGGGTCATATTCCTACGAGCAGTACTTC. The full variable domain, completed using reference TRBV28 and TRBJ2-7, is DVKVTQSSRYLVKRTGEKVFLECVQDMDHENMFWYRQDPGLGLRLIYFSYDVKMKEKGDIPEGYSVSREKKERFSLILESASTNQTSMYLCASSPQGSYSYEQYFGPGTRLTVT.